This TCR beta chain was identified during a study of radiotherapy plus CTLA-4 blockade in lung cancer. The sample holds one count of this clone. Generated by immunoSEQ multiplex PCR, the TCRdb table keeps only in-frame clones and is missing some. The sample gives around 80,000 clones, over 70% of which show up once; under 25% is in the top ten. This receptor was obtained from a human donor with non-small cell lung cancer whose response to radiotherapy plus ipilimumab could not be evaluated. Some clones in this sample may be carry-over from other donors' samples. The source material was peripheral blood, sampled from a patient treated with radiotherapy plus ipilimumab.

CDR3 nucleotides: TGTGCCAGCACCACCGTGACATATGGTTCACCCCTCCACTTT. It specifies CASTTVTYGSPLHF. The rearrangement joins TRBV7-2 to TRBJ1-6; D not certain. The CDR3 loop spans 14 amino acids. The V end was cut by 7 bases, the J end by 9 bases, with 16 bases between. The germline CDR1 and CDR2 sequences are SGHTA and FQGNSA. Together with reference TRBV7-2 and TRBJ1-6, the CDR3 gives the full variable domain: GAGVSQSPSNKVTEKGKDVELRCDPISGHTALYWYRQSLGQGLEFLIYFQGNSAPDKSGLPSDRFSAERTGGSVSTLTIQRTQQEDSAVYLCASTTVTYGSPLHFGNGTRLTVT.